The 22 T cell receptor beta chains presented below share a single source sample, sequenced in a study of blood T cell repertoires in COVID-19. Assay: immunoSEQ multiplex PCR; the TCRdb copy retains only in-frame clones and omits some. The data contain roughly 120,000 clones, approximately 85% of them singletons. The sequencing input was peripheral blood. These receptors came from a woman of 80 years or more with COVID-19, enrolled during active disease.

The chain carries TRBV15 and TRBJ2-3; 7 nucleotides align to TRBD1. V was clipped by 0 bases and J by 2 bases; unmatched bases: 5. The CDR3 sequence is 16 residues long. The germline CDR1 and CDR2 sequences are LNHNV and YYDKDF (reference sequence). This CDR3 reads CATSREAGTVTDTQYF. The CDR3 coding sequence is TGTGCCACCAGCAGAGAAGCCGGGACAGTCACAGATACGCAGTATTTT.

This chain links TRBV12-2 with TRBJ2-7; the DNA was not used to check the table's D call, TRBD1. TRBV12-2 is given as a pseudogene. The CDR3 totals 15 residues. CDR3 sequence: CASRLRDRGSYEQYF. The DNA for the CDR3 is TGTGCAAGTCGCCTCCGGGACAGGGGTTCCTACGAGCAGTACTTC.

The V gene is TRBV6-6, the J gene TRBJ2-1; 8 bases are shared with TRBD2. This CDR3 is built from 15 residues. Unmatched junction bases numbered 6, after V lost 6 bases and J lost 2 bases. The germline CDR1 and CDR2 sequences are MNHNY and SVGAGI (reference sequence). The CDR3 DNA reads as TGTGCCAGCAGCAGCAGCGGGAGCGCCTACAATGAGCAGTTCTTC. Protein sequence: CASSSSGSAYNEQFF.

The chain links TRBV3-1 (or the pseudogene TRBV3-2) to TRBJ2-7; tentative D call: TRBD2 (5 bases). The germline V and J ends were trimmed by 1 base and 4 bases, with 8 bases remaining between them. Germline values: CDR1 LGHDT, CDR2 YNNKEL (reference sequence). The CDR3 covers 13 residues. The CDR3 sequence is CASSQVPGYEQYF. The CDR3 DNA is TGTGCCAGCAGCCAAGTCCCGGGGTACGAGCAGTACTTC.

The V gene is TRBV15, the J gene TRBJ2-1; 8 bases are a match to TRBD2. V shed 2 bases and J 5 bases; nucleotides not matched to a gene: 14. This CDR3 region has 18 residues. The germline V gene encodes CDR1 LNHNV and CDR2 YYDKDF (reference sequence). This CDR3 is CATSRFAGALAENNEQFF. The CDR3 DNA sequence: TGTGCCACCAGCAGATTCGCCGGGGCACTAGCGGAAAACAATGAGCAGTTCTTC.

This CDR3 reads CASSPGTGRDSPLHF. The CDR3 nucleotides are TGTGCCAGCAGTCCTGGGACAGGGAGGGATTCACCCCTCCACTTT. The rearrangement links TRBV6-5 to TRBJ1-6; TRBD1 matches at 9 bases. The trim removed 5 bases at V and 8 bases at J, leaving 7 bases unmatched. The CDR3 loop spans 15 amino acids. Germline CDR1 reads MNHEY; CDR2 reads SVGAGI.

This clone occurred a few times. The V gene is TRBV7-9, the J gene TRBJ1-3; D might be TRBD1 (6 bases). The CDR3 runs to 14 residues. Germline CDR1 SEHNR, CDR2 FQNEAQ (reference sequence). V was trimmed by 4 bases and J by 1 base, leaving 8 bases between them. The CDR3 DNA reads as TGTGCCAGCAGCTCCACAGGGTCTGGAAACACCATATATTTT. This encodes CASSSTGSGNTIYF. Using reference TRBV7-9 and TRBJ1-3 for the parts outside the CDR3, the full variable domain is DTGVSQNPRHKITKRGQNVTFRCDPISEHNRLYWYRQTLGQGPEFLTYFQNEAQLEKSRLLSDRFSAERPKGSFSTLEIQRTEQGDSAMYLCASSSTGSGNTIYFGEGSWLTVV.

The J gene is TRBJ2-1, the V gene TRBV20-1; D remains unclear. Germline CDR1 DFQATT, CDR2 SNEGSKA (reference sequence). This CDR3 is built from 11 residues. Trimming left V 3 bases short and J 8 bases short, with 8 bases between. In nucleotides, the CDR3 is TGCAGTGCTAGGACATGGGATGAGCAGTTCTTC. Translated: CSARTWDEQFF.

A few counts support this clone. The chain has TRBV5-1 and TRBJ1-2; 9 nucleotides agree with TRBD1. There are 14 residues in the CDR3. V shed 3 bases and J 2 bases; nucleotides not matched to a gene: 2. Germline values: CDR1 SGHRS, CDR2 YFSETQ. As DNA, the CDR3 is TGCGCCAGCAGCTCAGGACAGGGGAACTATGGCTACACCTTC. Translated: CASSSGQGNYGYTF.

The V call is TRBV6-6, the J call TRBJ1-4; D ambiguous. V lost 6 bases to trimming and J lost 1 base, with 12 bases between them. This CDR3 spans 15 amino acids. Looked up from germline, CDR1 is MNHNY and CDR2 is SVGAGI (reference sequence). The CDR3 DNA reads TGTGCCAGCAGGCCACCGAGCGGAACTAATGAAAAACTGTTTTTT. Translated: CASRPPSGTNEKLFF.

The chain is built from TRBV28 and TRBJ1-4; 7 bases are a match to TRBD1. CDR3 size: 12 residues. Germline values: CDR1 MDHEN, CDR2 SYDVKM. V lost 5 bases and J lost 15; bases outside the gene matches: 9. The chain's CDR3 is CASSPTGRLVFF. CDR3 DNA: TGTGCCAGCAGTCCGACAGGGCGTTTGGTGTTTTTT.

This clone was seen once. V is TRBV11-2 and J is TRBJ1-3, with TRBD1 identical over 7 bases. Trimming cost V 5 bases and J 4 bases; bases outside gene matches: 5. Germline-derived CDR1 and CDR2 are SGHAT and FQNNGV. The CDR3 contains 14 residues. CDR3 amino acids: CASSTGVPGNTIYF. DNA for the CDR3: TGTGCCAGCAGCACAGGGGTTCCAGGAAACACCATATATTTT.

The chain uses TRBV3-1 (or the pseudogene TRBV3-2) and TRBJ1-1; possible D gene TRBD1, 5 bases. The CDR3 has 14 amino acids. V lost 5 bases to trimming and J lost 6 bases, with 16 bases between them. The germline CDR1 and CDR2 sequences are LGHDT and YNNKEL (reference sequence). In nucleotides, the CDR3 is TGTGCCAGCAGCATTAGGGGCCGCGAGGCTGAAGCTTTCTTT. It codes for CASSIRGREAEAFF.

The chain combines TRBV7-2 with TRBJ2-2; TRBD2 matches at 7 bases. Trimming took 7 bases from V and 7 from J; bases not matched to a gene: 6. The CDR3 is 13 residues long. Per the germline V gene, CDR1 is SGHTA and CDR2 is FQGNSA. CDR3 residues: CASIPRGVGELFF. The CDR3 DNA reads TGTGCCAGCATCCCACGGGGGGTCGGGGAGCTGTTTTTT.

This clone has more than one count but fewer than ten. The chain carries TRBV12-5 and TRBJ2-5, with a tentative D call TRBD2 (6 bases). The CDR3 is 13 residues long. V lost 7 bases and J 4 bases, leaving 13 bases between the germline ends. Per germline, CDR1 LGHNT and CDR2 FRNRAP. The CDR3 sequence is CASAPLGGETQYF. The CDR3 nucleotides are TGTGCTAGTGCCCCGCTCGGGGGAGAGACCCAGTACTTC.

This clone came up a few times. V usage is TRBV11-2 and J usage is TRBJ2-7; 8 bases line up with TRBD1. The CDR3 loop spans 13 amino acids. V lost 5 bases, J lost 12 bases, and 12 bases stayed unmatched. Germline V gene sequence: CDR1 SGHAT, CDR2 FQNNGV. In DNA, the CDR3 is TGTGCCAGCAGCCTAGGACAGGGTCCCGTCGCGTACTTC. Translated: CASSLGQGPVAYF. The full variable domain, its missing parts supplied by reference TRBV11-2 and TRBJ2-7, is EAGVAQSPRYKIIEKRQSVAFWCNPISGHATLYWYQQILGQGPKLLIQFQNNGVVDDSQLPKDRFSAERLKGVDSTLKIQPAKLEDSAVYLCASSLGQGPVAYFGPGTRLTVT.

J is TRBJ2-7 and V is TRBV27; D gene ambiguous. Germline V gene lookup returns CDR1 MNHEY and CDR2 SMNVEV (reference sequence). The length of the CDR3 is 14 residues. V dropped 5 bases and J dropped 6 bases, with 17 bases sitting between them. CDR3 sequence reads: CASSQNMPGSEQYF. The DNA of the CDR3 is TGTGCCAGCAGTCAAAACATGCCAGGCTCCGAGCAGTACTTC.

This chain joins TRBV6-2 or TRBV6-3 and TRBJ1-1; D remains unclear. V gave up 0 bases and J gave up 1 base, with 15 bases separating them. The CDR3 has 17 amino acids. Germline assignment: CDR1 MNHEY and CDR2 SVGEGT. This chain's CDR3 is CASSYSTAGSANTEAFF. For the CDR3, the DNA is TGTGCCAGCAGTTACTCTACGGCGGGCAGCGCGAACACTGAAGCTTTCTTT.

Details on this clone: This sample also contains other DNA sequences that code for the same CDR3. This sequence joins TRBV6-5 and TRBJ1-1; 8 bases match TRBD1. Germline CDR1 and CDR2: MNHEY and SVGAGI. After removal of 5 bases from V and 5 bases from J, the junction contained 7 bases not matched to a gene. The CDR3 totals 14 residues. The CDR3 is CASSPRTGWTEAFF. For the CDR3, the DNA is TGTGCCAGCAGTCCCCGGACAGGGTGGACTGAAGCTTTCTTT.

The V gene is TRBV3-1 (or the pseudogene TRBV3-2), the J gene TRBJ1-2; D call uncertain. This CDR3 has 14 amino acids. V lost 4 bases to trimming and J lost 9 bases, with 18 bases between them. In germline, CDR1 is LGHDT, CDR2 YNNKEL (reference sequence). The CDR3 spells CASSPGDGTIRYTF. The CDR3 DNA sequence: TGTGCCAGCAGCCCTGGTGATGGCACAATACGCTACACCTTC.

The chain is built from TRBV7-9 and TRBJ1-2; TRBD1 aligns across 11 bases. Germline CDR1 SEHNR, CDR2 FQNEAQ (reference sequence). V trimming: 5 bases; J trimming: 8 bases; junction bases outside the gene matches: 13. The CDR3 has 16 amino acids. As DNA, the CDR3 is TGTGCCAGCAGCGCTGAACCGGGACAGGGGGGAGTCGGCTACACCTTC. Encoded protein: CASSAEPGQGGVGYTF.

The chain carries TRBV7-2 and TRBJ1-6; D is unresolved. The germline V gene has CDR1 SGHTA and CDR2 FQGNSA. The V and J ends lost 4 bases and 2 bases respectively, with 9 bases between them. The CDR3 has 15 residues. CDR3 sequence: CASSSTFPYNSPLHF. CDR3 nucleotide sequence: TGTGCCAGCAGCTCGACATTTCCCTATAATTCACCCCTCCACTTT.